This T cell receptor (beta chain) was identified during a study of cytomegalovirus exposure and HLA in healthy donors. Study outcomes and limitations: According to an earlier analysis, most TCR beta V segments yielded productive rearrangements about 90% or about 30% of the time. Across donors, most TCRs were seen rarely, yet some public ones were widespread.

This CDR3 spans 15 amino acids. Trimming shortened V by 2 bases and J by 2 bases, and 11 bases separated the two germline ends. Germline V gene data show CDR1 as MNHEY and CDR2 as SVGAGI. This clone was recorded once. What it binds is not known. PCR involved 60 Vbeta and 13 Jbeta primers. Using immunoSEQ multiplex PCR, the repertoire was profiled, and TCRdb retains in-frame clones only, with some absent. The repertoire has 150,000 to 200,000 clones, approximately 80% of them found once; the top ten carry roughly 9.7%. The sequencing sample was made of PBMCs. The chain joins TRBV6-5 to TRBJ2-3, with D hard to call. The receptor was derived from a man aged 18-30 years in good health and CMV-seropositive. CDR3 bases: TGTGCCAGCAGTTACGATCCGGGTGTCACAGATACGCAGTATTTT. Translating gives CASSYDPGVTDTQYF.